This entry is about one T cell receptor (beta chain). Its antigen is as yet unknown. The Oncomine TCR Beta short-read assay sequenced DNA from cultured CD4+ T cells. MiXCR was run by TCRdb on the PCR reads, yielding one entry per CDR3 protein. The table has more than 15,000 distinct CDR3 sequences, about 43% seen once. The data were taken from a study of vaccination and CD4 T cells after COVID-19. The treatment denotes: roughly 10-day PBMC culture with coronavirus spike peptide pools or control peptides (ViraFEST assay). T cells were expanded with peptide pools, and expanded clonotypes were identified by TCR sequencing. Trimming pared 5 bases from V and 4 bases from J, leaving 10 bases between. The germline gives CDR1 SGHRS, CDR2 YFSETQ. The CDR3 length is 13 residues.

The chain has TRBV5-1 and TRBJ1-5, with D maybe TRBD1 (6 bases). The sequence was obtained from a human donor who had recovered from COVID-19. The sequencing sample was made of CD4+ T cells from blood, cultured in vitro. Here the CDR3 reads CASRRGANQPQHF. As DNA, the CDR3 is TGCGCCAGCAGGAGGGGGGCTAATCAGCCCCAGCATTTT.